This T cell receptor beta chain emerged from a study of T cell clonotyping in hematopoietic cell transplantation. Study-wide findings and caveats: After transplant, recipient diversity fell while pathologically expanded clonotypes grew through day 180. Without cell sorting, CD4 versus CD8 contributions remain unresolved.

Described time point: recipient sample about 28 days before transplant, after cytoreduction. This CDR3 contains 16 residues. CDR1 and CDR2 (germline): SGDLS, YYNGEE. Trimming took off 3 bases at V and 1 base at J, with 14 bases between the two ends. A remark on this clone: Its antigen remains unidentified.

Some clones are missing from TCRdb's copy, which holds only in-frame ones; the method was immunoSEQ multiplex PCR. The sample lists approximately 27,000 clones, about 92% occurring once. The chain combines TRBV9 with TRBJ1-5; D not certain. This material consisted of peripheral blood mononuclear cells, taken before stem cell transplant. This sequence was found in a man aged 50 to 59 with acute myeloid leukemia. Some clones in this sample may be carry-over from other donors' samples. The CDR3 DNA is TGTGCCAGCAGCGCCCTTGGTAGAGGGAGCAATCAGCCCCAGCATTTT. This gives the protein CASSALGRGSNQPQHF.